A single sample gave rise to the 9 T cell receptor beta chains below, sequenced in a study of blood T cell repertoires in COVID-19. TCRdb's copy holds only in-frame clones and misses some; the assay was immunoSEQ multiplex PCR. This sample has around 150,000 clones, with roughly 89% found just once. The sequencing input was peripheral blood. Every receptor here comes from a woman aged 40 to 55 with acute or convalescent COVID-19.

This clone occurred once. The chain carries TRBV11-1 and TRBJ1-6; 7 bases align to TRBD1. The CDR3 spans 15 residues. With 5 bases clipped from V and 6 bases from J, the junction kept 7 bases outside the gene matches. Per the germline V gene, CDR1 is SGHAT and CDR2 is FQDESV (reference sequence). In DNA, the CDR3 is TGTGCCAGCAGCGTCGGGACAGCACTTAATTCACCCCTCCACTTT. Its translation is CASSVGTALNSPLHF.

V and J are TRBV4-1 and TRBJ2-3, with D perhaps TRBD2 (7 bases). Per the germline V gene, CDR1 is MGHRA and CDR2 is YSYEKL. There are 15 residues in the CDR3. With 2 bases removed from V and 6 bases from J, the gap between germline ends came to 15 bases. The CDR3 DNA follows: TGCGCCAGCAGCCAAAGGGCGGGGGCGATGGATACGCAGTATTTT. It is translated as CASSQRAGAMDTQYF.

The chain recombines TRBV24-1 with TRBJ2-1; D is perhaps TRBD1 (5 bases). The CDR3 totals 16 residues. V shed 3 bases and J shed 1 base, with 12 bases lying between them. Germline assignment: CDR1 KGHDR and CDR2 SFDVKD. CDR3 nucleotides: TGTGCCACCAGTGATCTTCGCCAGGGATCCTACAATGAGCAGTTCTTC. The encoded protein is CATSDLRQGSYNEQFF.

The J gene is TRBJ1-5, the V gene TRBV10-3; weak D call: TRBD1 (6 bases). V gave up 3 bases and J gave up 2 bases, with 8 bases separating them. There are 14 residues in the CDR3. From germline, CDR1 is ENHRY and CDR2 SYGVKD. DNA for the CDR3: TGTGCCATCAGTGAAGGGGGGGGCAATCAGCCCCAGCATTTT. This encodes CAISEGGGNQPQHF.

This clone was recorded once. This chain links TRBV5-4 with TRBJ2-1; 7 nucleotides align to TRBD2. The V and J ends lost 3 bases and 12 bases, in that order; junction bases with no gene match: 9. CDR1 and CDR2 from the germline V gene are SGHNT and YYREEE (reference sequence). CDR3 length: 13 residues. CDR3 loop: CASSWGGEAWQFF. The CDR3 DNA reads TGTGCCAGCAGCTGGGGGGGGGAGGCATGGCAGTTCTTC.

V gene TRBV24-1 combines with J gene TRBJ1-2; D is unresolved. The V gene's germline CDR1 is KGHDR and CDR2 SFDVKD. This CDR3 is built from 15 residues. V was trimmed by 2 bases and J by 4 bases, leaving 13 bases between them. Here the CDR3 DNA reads TGTGCCACCAGTGATTGGGGTCAGGAGGCCTATGGCTACACCTTC. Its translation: CATSDWGQEAYGYTF.

CDR3 in DNA: TGTGCCAGCAGTTCCGGGACAGGGGTTCGGGACACTGAAGCTTTCTTT. Residues: CASSSGTGVRDTEAFF. The rearrangement links TRBV6-5 to TRBJ1-1; the match to TRBD1 covers 10 bases. Germline CDR1 is MNHEY and CDR2 is SVGAGI. The trim removed 4 bases at V and 3 bases at J, leaving 8 bases unmatched. The CDR3 totals 16 residues.

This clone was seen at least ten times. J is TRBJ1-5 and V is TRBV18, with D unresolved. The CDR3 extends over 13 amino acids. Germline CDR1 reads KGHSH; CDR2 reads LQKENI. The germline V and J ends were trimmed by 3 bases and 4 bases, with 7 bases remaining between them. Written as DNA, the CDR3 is TGTGCCAGCTCACCGGGCCGGAATCAGCCCCAGCATTTT. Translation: CASSPGRNQPQHF.

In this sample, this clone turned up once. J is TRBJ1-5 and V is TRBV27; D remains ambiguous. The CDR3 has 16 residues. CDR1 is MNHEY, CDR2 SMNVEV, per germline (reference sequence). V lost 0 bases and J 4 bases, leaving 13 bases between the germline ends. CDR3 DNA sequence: TGTGCCAGCAGTTTATCAGCGGGGAAAGTGAATCAGCCCCAGCATTTT. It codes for CASSLSAGKVNQPQHF.